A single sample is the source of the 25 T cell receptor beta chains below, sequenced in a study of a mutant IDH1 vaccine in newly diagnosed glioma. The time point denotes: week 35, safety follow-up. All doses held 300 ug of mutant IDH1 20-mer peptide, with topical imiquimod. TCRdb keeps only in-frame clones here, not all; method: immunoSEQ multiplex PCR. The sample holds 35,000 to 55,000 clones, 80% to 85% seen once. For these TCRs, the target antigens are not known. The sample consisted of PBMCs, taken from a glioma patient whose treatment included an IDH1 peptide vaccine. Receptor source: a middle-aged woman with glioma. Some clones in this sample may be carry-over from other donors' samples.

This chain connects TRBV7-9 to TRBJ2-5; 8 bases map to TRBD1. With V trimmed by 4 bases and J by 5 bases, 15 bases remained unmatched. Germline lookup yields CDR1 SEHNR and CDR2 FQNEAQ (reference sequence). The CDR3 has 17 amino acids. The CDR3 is CASSSIQDRESRETQYF. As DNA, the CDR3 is TGTGCCAGCAGCTCGATTCAGGACAGGGAGAGCAGGGAGACCCAGTACTTC. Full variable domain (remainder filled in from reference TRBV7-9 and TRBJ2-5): DTGVSQNPRHKITKRGQNVTFRCDPISEHNRLYWYRQTLGQGPEFLTYFQNEAQLEKSRLLSDRFSAERPKGSFSTLEIQRTEQGDSAMYLCASSSIQDRESRETQYFGPGTRLLVL.

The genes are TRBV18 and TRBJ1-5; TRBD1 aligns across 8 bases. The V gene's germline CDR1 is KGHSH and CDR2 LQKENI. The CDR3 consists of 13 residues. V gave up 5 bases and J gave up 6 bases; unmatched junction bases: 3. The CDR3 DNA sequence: TGTGCCAGCTCATGGACAGGGAGTCAGCCCCAGCATTTT. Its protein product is CASSWTGSQPQHF.

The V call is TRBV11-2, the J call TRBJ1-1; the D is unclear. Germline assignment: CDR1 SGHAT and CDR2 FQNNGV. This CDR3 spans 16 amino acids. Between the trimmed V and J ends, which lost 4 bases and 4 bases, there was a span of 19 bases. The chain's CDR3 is CASSSRVGVEGTEAFF. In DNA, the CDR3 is TGTGCCAGCAGCTCAAGGGTGGGAGTGGAGGGCACTGAAGCTTTCTTT.

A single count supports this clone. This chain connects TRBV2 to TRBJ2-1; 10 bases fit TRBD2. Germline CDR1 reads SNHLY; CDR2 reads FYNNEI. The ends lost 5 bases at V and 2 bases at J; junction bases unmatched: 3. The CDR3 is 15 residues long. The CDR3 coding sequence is TGTGCCAGCAGTTCTAGCGGGGGCGCCTACAATGAGCAGTTCTTC. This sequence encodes CASSSSGGAYNEQFF.

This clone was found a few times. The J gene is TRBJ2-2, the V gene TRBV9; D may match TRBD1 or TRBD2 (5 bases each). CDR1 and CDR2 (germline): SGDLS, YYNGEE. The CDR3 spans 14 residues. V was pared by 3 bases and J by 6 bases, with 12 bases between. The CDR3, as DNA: TGTGCCAGCAGCGCCCTTAGGGGAGCCGGGGAGCTGTTTTTT. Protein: CASSALRGAGELFF. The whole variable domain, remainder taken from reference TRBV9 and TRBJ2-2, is DSGVTQTPKHLITATGQRVTLRCSPRSGDLSVYWYQQSLDQGLQFLIQYYNGEERAKGNILERFSAQQFPDLHSELNLSSLELGDSALYFCASSALRGAGELFFGEGSRLTVL.

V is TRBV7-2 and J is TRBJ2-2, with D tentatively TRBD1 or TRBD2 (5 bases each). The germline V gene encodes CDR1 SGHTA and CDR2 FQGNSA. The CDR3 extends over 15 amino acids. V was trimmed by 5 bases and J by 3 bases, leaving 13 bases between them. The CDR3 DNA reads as TGTGCCAGCAGCCTCTGGGGGATGTACACCGGGGAGCTGTTTTTT. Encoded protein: CASSLWGMYTGELFF.

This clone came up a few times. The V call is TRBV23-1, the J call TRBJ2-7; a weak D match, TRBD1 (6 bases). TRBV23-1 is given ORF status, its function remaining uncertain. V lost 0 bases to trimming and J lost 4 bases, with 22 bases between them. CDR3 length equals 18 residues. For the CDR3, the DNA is TGCGCCAGCAGTCAATCAACGGACAGAACCGGGGTTTGGTACGAGCAGTACTTC. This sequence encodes CASSQSTDRTGVWYEQYF.

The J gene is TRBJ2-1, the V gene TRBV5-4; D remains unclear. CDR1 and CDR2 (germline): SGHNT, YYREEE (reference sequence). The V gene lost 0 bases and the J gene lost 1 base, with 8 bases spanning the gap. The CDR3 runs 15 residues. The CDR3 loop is CASSLVEWSYNEQFF. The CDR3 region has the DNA TGTGCCAGCAGCTTGGTGGAATGGTCCTACAATGAGCAGTTCTTC.

The CDR3 DNA sequence: TGTGCCAGCAGACGGGGGAACACTGAAGCTTTCTTT. This codes for CASRRGNTEAFF. This chain uses TRBV6-5 with TRBJ1-1; D not certain. V was shortened by 6 bases and J by 1 base, with 6 bases between the two germline ends. Germline CDR1 and CDR2: MNHEY and SVGAGI. This CDR3 spans 12 amino acids.

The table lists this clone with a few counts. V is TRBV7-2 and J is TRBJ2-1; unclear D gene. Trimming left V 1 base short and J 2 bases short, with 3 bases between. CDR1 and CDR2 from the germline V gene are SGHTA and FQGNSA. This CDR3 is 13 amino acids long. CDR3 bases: TGTGCCAGCAGCTTAGACCCCTACAATGAGCAGTTCTTC. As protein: CASSLDPYNEQFF.

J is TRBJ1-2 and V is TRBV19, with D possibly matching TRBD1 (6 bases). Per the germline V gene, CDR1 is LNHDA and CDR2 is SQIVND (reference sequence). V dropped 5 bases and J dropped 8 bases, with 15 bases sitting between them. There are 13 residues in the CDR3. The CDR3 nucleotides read TGTGCCAGTAGTCCCCACAGGGTGGCGGGCTACACCTTC. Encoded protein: CASSPHRVAGYTF. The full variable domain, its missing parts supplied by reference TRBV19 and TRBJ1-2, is DGGITQSPKYLFRKEGQNVTLSCEQNLNHDAMYWYRQDPGQGLRLIYYSQIVNDFQKGDIAEGYSVSREKKESFPLTVTSAQKNPTAFYLCASSPHRVAGYTFGSGTRLTVV.

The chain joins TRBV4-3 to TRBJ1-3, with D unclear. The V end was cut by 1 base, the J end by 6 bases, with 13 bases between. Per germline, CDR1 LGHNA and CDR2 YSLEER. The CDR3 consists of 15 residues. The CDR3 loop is CASSQGSGGQNTIYF. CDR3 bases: TGCGCCAGCAGCCAAGGGTCGGGAGGGCAAAACACCATATATTTT.

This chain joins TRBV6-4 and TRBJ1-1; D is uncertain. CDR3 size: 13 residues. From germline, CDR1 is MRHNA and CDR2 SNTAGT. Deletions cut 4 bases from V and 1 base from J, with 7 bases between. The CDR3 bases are TGTGCCAGCAGTGCTACCCGGAACACTGAAGCTTTCTTT. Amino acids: CASSATRNTEAFF.

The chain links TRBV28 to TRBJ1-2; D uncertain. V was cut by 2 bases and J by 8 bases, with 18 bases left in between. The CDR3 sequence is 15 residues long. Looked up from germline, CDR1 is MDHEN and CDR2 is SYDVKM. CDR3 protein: CASSLGIVAEDGYTF. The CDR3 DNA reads TGTGCCAGCAGTTTAGGGATTGTGGCAGAGGACGGCTACACCTTC.

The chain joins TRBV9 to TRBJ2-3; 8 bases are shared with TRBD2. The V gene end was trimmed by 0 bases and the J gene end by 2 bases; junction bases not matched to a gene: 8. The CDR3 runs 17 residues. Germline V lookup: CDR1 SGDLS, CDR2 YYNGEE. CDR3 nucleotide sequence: TGTGCCAGCAGCGTAGCGAGCGAACTAGCGGACACAGATACGCAGTATTTT. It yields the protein CASSVASELADTDTQYF.

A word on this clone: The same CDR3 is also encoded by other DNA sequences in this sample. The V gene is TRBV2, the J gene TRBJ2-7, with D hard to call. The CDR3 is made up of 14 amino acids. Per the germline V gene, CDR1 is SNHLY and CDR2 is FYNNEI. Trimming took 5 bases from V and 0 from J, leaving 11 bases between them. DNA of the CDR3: TGTGCCAGCAGTTCAGGTTCCCTCTCCTACGAGCAGTACTTC. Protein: CASSSGSLSYEQYF.

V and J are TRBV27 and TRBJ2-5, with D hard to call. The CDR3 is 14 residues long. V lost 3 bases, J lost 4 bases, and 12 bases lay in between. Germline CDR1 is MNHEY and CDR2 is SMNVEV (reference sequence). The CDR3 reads CASSFRRTIETQYF. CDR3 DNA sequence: TGTGCCAGCAGTTTCCGGCGTACTATAGAGACCCAGTACTTC.

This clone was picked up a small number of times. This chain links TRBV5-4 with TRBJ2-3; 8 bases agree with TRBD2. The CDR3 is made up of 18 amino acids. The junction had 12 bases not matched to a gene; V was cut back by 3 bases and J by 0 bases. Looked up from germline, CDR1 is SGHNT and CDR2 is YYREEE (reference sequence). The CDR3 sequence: CASSSGLALADSTDTQYF. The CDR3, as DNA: TGTGCCAGCAGCTCCGGACTAGCTCTTGCTGATAGCACAGATACGCAGTATTTT.

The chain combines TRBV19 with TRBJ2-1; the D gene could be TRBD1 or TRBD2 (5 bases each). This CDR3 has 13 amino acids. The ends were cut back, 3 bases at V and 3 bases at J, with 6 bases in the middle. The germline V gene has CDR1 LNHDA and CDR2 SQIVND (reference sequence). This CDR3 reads CASSMGVYNEQFF. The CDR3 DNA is TGTGCCAGTAGTATGGGGGTCTACAATGAGCAGTTCTTC.

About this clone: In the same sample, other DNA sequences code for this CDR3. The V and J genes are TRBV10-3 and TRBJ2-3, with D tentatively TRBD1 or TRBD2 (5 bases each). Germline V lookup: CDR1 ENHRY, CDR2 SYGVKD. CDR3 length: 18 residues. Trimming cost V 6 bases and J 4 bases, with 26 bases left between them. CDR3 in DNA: TGTGCCATCAGCGACCAGGACAAGAGTCCCTTTAGCGCAGATACGCAGTATTTT. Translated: CAISDQDKSPFSADTQYF.

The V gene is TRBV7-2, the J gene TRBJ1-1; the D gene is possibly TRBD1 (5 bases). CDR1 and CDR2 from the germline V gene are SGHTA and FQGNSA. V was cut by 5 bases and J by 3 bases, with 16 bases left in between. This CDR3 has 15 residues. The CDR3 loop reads CASSSDRNTYTEAFF. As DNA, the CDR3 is TGTGCCAGCAGCAGCGACAGAAACACATACACTGAAGCTTTCTTT.

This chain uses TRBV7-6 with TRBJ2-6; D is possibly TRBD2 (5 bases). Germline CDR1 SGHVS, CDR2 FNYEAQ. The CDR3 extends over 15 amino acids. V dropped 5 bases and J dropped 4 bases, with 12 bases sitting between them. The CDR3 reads CASSGGLGGANVLTF. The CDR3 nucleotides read TGTGCCAGCAGCGGAGGTCTTGGGGGGGCCAACGTCCTGACTTTC.

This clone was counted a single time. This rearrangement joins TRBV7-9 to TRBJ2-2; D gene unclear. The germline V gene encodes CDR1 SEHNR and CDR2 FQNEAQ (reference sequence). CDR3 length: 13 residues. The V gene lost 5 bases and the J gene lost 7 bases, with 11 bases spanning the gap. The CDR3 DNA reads TGTGCCAGCAGCCCCCAGCCCGGCGGGGAGCTGTTTTTT. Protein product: CASSPQPGGELFF.

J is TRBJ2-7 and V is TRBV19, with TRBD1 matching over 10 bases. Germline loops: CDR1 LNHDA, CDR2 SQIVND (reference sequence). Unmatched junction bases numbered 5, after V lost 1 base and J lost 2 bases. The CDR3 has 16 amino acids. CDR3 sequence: CASSIVGDRGAYEQYF. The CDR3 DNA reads TGTGCCAGTAGTATAGTCGGGGACAGGGGAGCCTACGAGCAGTACTTC.

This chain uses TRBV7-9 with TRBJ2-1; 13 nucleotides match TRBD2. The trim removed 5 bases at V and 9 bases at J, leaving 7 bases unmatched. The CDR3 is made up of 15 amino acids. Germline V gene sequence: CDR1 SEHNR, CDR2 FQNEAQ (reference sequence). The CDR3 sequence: CASSAGTSGMTEQFF. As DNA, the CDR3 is TGTGCCAGCAGCGCCGGGACTAGCGGGATGACTGAGCAGTTCTTC.